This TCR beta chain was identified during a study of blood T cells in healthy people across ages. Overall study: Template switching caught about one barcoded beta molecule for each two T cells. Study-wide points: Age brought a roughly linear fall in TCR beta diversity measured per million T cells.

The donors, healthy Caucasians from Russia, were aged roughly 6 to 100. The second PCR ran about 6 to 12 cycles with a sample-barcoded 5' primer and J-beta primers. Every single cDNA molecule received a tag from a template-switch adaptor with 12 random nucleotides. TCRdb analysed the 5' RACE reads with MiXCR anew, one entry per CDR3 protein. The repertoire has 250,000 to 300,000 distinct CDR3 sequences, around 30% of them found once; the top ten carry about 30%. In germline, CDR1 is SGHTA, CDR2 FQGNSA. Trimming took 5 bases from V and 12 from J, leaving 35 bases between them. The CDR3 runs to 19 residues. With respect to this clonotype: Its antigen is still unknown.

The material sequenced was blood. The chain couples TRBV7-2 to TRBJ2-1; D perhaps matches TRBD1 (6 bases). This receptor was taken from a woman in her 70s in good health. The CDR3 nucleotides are TGTGCCAGCAGCCCCCGGCCTGGGACAAGCGCGTATTATCGGATAGGGCAGTTCTTC. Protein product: CASSPRPGTSAYYRIGQFF.